This T cell receptor (beta chain) emerged from a study of blood T cell repertoires in COVID-19. Repertoires were generated with immunoSEQ multiplex PCR, while TCRdb's copy carries only in-frame clones and drops some. The sample lists around 300,000 clones, around 86% seen once, with 1.7% in the top ten. The germline CDR1 and CDR2 sequences are SGHNT and YYREEE (reference sequence). The CDR3 is made up of 14 amino acids. Losses at the gene ends were 4 bases for V and 4 bases for J; bases not matched to a gene: 1. Sequenced input: PBMCs or T cells enriched from blood (not recorded which). The TCR comes from a middle-aged woman who had recovered from COVID-19. The genes are TRBV5-4 and TRBJ2-2, with 10 nucleotides matching TRBD1. DNA of the CDR3: TGTGCCAGCAGCAGGGACAGGGGCACCGGGGAGCTGTTTTTT. This gives the protein CASSRDRGTGELFF.